The clone carrying this T cell receptor (beta chain) appeared many times. The antigen remains undetermined. This record comes from a study of breast tumors, draining lymph nodes, adjacent tissues. TCRdb itself ran the multiplex PCR reads through MiXCR, one entry per CDR3 protein. The repertoire consists of a few hundred thousand distinct CDR3 sequences, with less than 45% occurring once and the leading ten covering 3% to 4%. Looked up from germline, CDR1 is KGHSY and CDR2 is FQNENV. The CDR3 consists of 13 residues. The V and J ends lost 5 bases and 8 bases respectively, with 15 bases between them. Study findings and constraints: Data fit most tumor T cells coming from lymph node, expanding in tumor. Compared with basal-like, luminal-like tumors shared significantly more repertoire with nontumor tissue. Tumor TCR diversity was below lymph nodes but above nontumor tissue.

The lymph nodes were axillary draining lymph nodes from breast cancer patients. The sequence was collected from a female donor with breast cancer. Some clones in this sample may be carry-over from other donors' samples. V is TRBV16 and J is TRBJ1-2; possible D gene TRBD1, 5 bases. The sequenced sample consisted of axillary lymph node tissue. CDR3 bases: TGTGCCAGCAGCGGGACTACCTCCCGGGGCTACACCTTC. Protein: CASSGTTSRGYTF.